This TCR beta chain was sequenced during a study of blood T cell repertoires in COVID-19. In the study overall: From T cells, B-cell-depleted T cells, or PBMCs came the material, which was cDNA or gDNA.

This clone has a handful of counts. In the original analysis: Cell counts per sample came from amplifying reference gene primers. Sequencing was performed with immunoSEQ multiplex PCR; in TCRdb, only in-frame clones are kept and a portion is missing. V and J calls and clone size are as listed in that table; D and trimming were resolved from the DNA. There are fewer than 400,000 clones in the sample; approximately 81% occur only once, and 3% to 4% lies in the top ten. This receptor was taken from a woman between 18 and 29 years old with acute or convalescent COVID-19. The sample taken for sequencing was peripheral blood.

The DNA for the CDR3 is TGTGCCAGCAGTCCAACCCGGGGGGGGTTAACAGATACGCAGTATTTT. Its protein is CASSPTRGGLTDTQYF. This chain joins TRBV28 and TRBJ2-3; 8 nucleotides agree with TRBD2. Trimming removed 5 bases from V and 3 bases from J; junction bases left unmatched: 10. CDR1 and CDR2 (germline): MDHEN, SYDVKM. There are 16 residues in the CDR3.